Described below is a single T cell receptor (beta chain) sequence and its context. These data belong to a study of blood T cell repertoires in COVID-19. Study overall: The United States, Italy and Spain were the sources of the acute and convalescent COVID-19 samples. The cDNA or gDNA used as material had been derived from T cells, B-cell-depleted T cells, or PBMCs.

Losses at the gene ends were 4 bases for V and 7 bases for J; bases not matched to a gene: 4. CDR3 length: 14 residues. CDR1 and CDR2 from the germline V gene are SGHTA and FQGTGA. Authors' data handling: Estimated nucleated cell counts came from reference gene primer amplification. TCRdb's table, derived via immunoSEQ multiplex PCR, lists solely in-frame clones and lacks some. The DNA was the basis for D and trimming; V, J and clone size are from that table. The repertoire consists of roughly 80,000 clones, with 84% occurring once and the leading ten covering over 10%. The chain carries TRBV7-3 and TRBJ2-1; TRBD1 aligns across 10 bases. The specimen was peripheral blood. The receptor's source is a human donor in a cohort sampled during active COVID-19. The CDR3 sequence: CASSYDRGRNEQFF. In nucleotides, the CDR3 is TGTGCCAGCAGCTACGACAGGGGGCGGAATGAGCAGTTCTTC.